These T cell receptor beta chains were read from a single sample in a study of shared clonotypes between healthy human individuals. Some clones are missing from TCRdb's copy, which holds only in-frame ones; the method was immunoSEQ multiplex PCR. The sample carries 2 million to 2.5 million clones, around 95% recorded once. The sample taken for sequencing was naive CD4+ T cells sorted from blood. The receptors derive from a man between 18 and 29 years old in good health. CDR3s leave out the opening cysteine and the closing phenylalanine or tryptophan. Each record gives: J gene, V gene, CDR3 protein.

TRBJ1-2 TRBV7-9 ASSLGEGGGYT
TRBJ2-7 TRBV7-8 ASSLAASGRALSYEQY
TRBJ2-5 TRBV5-4 ASSPLGTSGSRETQY
TRBJ1-6 TRBV14 ASSQLTGERSPLH
TRBJ1-4 TRBV9 ASSPRLGEKLF
TRBJ1-2 TRBV7-2 ASSLVTYGYT
TRBJ1-4 TRBV10-1 ASSESPGHEEKLF
TRBJ1-2 TRBV10-3 AIRLGTGAFYT
TRBJ2-5 TRBV15 ATSRDPTSGNQETQY
TRBJ1-5 TRBV10-3 AISESGGGNQPQH
TRBJ1-1 TRBV4-3 ASSQEGRNTEAF
TRBJ2-2 TRBV30 AWSVSGLGELF
TRBJ2-6 TRBV7-9 ASSLGMENGGANVLT
TRBJ2-3 TRBV5-1 ASSLEGLSDTQY
TRBJ1-2 TRBV2 ASSGDTDYGYT
TRBJ2-5 TRBV10-3 AISDGETQY
TRBJ2-7 TRBV19 ASSIARDYSYEQY
TRBJ2-1 TRBV5-1 ASSLEGPYNEQF
TRBJ1-5 TRBV12-5 ASGLEAKQNTGRRAYSNQPQH
TRBJ2-3 TRBV15 ATSRGPGSVLTTDTQY
TRBJ2-7 TRBV7-8 ASSLGLLAGGTYEQY
TRBJ2-1 TRBV28 ASSLPTSGGINEQF
TRBJ2-7 TRBV7-2 ASSPLVGQGASEQY